This T cell receptor beta chain was found in a study of T cell changes during pregnancy in multiple sclerosis. The CDR3 totals 18 residues. The junction had 18 bases not matched to a gene; V was cut back by 2 bases and J by 7 bases. Per the germline V gene, CDR1 is SGHRS and CDR2 is YFSETQ. Clones were read by immunoSEQ multiplex PCR, and TCRdb kept only the in-frame ones, dropping some. The data contain approximately 61,000 clones, 88% of them singletons. The gene calls are TRBV5-1 and TRBJ2-7; TRBD2 matches at 10 bases. The sample was peripheral blood, taken in the first trimester of pregnancy. The receptor was derived from a female donor with multiple sclerosis, enrolled in a pregnancy study. CDR3 coding DNA: TGCGCCAGCAGCTTCTATCAGAGCGGGAGGGGGCAGGAGTGGGAGCAGTACTTC. It codes for CASSFYQSGRGQEWEQYF.